This TCR beta chain was sequenced in a study of blood T cells in healthy people across ages (dated by TCRdb to 2014 to 2015). General notes on the study: Template switching captured roughly one uniquely barcoded TCR beta cDNA molecule per two T cells in model experiments. The donors were split into four age groups: young (average 16 years), middle-aged (roughly 42), aged (more than 60) and long-lived (approximately 80). Using the same blood draw, the study looked at two additional independent replicas of 1 million unique cDNA reads for two donors, one aged 18 to 30 and the other aged 80 or older. To avoid experimental bias, donors of different ages were randomly spread across the sequencing lanes. Age-related changes in TCR beta repertoire diversity were measured in the study by deep sequencing normalized with unique cDNA molecular identifiers.

Libraries were prepared through 5' RACE. Sequenced using an Illumina HiSeq 2500. A second roughly 6 to 11 cycle PCR used a sample-barcoded 5' primer and a J-beta primer mix. A template-switch 5' adaptor carrying 12 random nucleotides introduced a unique molecular identifier onto each TCR beta cDNA molecule. Each sample yielded at least 2.5 million CDR3-containing paired-end reads. First-strand cDNA synthesis was performed from all RNA using the Mint cDNA synthesis kit, with priming by a TRBC-specific oligonucleotide. Following uracil-DNA glycosylase treatment, a first 18-cycle PCR with universal primers M1SS and BC2_uni_R was performed on all cDNA. The study's own analysis went as follows. Normalization of each sample was performed by random selection of 1 million high-quality reads, each carrying a distinct molecular identifier. Reads with shared molecular identifiers were discarded instead of being binned into consensus sequences. CDR3 identification, clonotype clustering and error correction used MiTCR with a Q25 quality threshold and the strictest error-elimination algorithm. A nonparametric unseen species model using Euler transformation provided a lower-bound estimate of total TCR beta diversity. TCRdb trimmed the raw reads at Q25, called clones with MiXCR and kept productive beta chains. Rows matching on CDR3 protein sequence are summarized as one entry with the most common DNA and genes. It is TCRdb's table, rather than the study itself, that gives the V and J calls and clone size. The sample table records 980,000 or so distinct CDR3 sequences; about 44% of these occur just once. The biggest ten clones account for about an eighth of the sample.

The roughly 38 donors, aged about 6 to 100 years, were systemically healthy Caucasian individuals from Russia. Roughly 11 milliliters of peripheral blood were drawn from each donor into EDTA-treated Vacutainer tubes. PBMCs were isolated by Ficoll-Paque density-gradient centrifugation, with at least 6 million obtained per sample. Trizol reagent was used to extract total RNA from the PBMCs, yielding at least 6 micrograms per sample. For every donor, an aliquot of PBMCs went through flow cytometry to measure the percentages of naive CD45RAhigh/CD27high T cells. As regards this clonotype: This receptor's antigen is unknown. No much larger clone exists at a distance of one base, and base qualities are not known.

The cysteine opens and the phenylalanine closes a CDR3 of 15 amino acids. Only CDR3 DNA is held: 45 bases, read in frame from base 1. Taken from the germline V gene, the CDR1 and CDR2 loops are MNHEY and SVGAGI. Unmatched junction bases come to 6, with V trimmed by 5 bases and J by 6 bases. The paper's findings and limits, for the study overall: There was a strong correlation between observed TCR beta diversity and the percentage of naive T cells measured by flow cytometry. Observed TCR beta diversity per million T cells fell roughly linearly with age, and a significant reduction was already apparent by age approximately 40. Estimates of total diversity based on one million sequenced T cells were regarded as lower bounds and as underestimates. Because the CMV infection status of the donors was unknown, age-related changes in expanded clonotypes may potentially have been confounded. Compared with the aged group, more naive CD4+ T cells, fewer expanded clones and increased TCR diversity were shown by the long-lived group, suggesting age selection. Conclusive comparison of naive and antigen-experienced compartments was prevented by the profiling of bulk unsorted PBMCs.

Source material: blood. The chain joins TRBV6-5 to TRBJ2-1, with 11 bases in between that match TRBD2. The sequence was collected from a man aged 30 to 45 in good health. In nucleotides, the sequence is TGTGCCAGCAGTCCCACTAGCGGGGGACCCAATGAGCAGTTCTTC. Its translation reads: CASSPTSGGPNEQFF.